These 20 T cell receptor beta chains were all obtained from the same sample, sequenced in a study of blood T cell repertoires in COVID-19. Generated by immunoSEQ multiplex PCR, the TCRdb table keeps only in-frame clones and is missing some. The sample holds 200,000 to 250,000 clones, around 84% seen once. Sequenced sample: peripheral blood. All receptors come from a human donor in a cohort sampled during active COVID-19.

The genes are TRBV3-1 (or the pseudogene TRBV3-2) and TRBJ1-1; D is undetermined. V was shortened by 1 base and J by 6 bases, with 9 bases between the two germline ends. This CDR3 is built from 13 residues. Germline values: CDR1 LGHDT, CDR2 YNNKEL (reference sequence). This CDR3 reads CASSQGRWAEAFF. CDR3 sequence (DNA): TGTGCCAGCAGCCAAGGGAGGTGGGCTGAAGCTTTCTTT.

The rearrangement uses TRBV7-9 and TRBJ1-5; D might be TRBD1 (5 bases). The ends were cut back, 3 bases at V and 4 bases at J, with 7 bases in the middle. This CDR3 spans 13 amino acids. Germline loops: CDR1 SEHNR, CDR2 FQNEAQ (reference sequence). The CDR3 region is CASSFDRNQPQHF. The CDR3 DNA reads TGTGCCAGCAGCTTTGACAGAAATCAGCCCCAGCATTTT.

The chain couples TRBV5-5 to TRBJ1-5; D gene ambiguous. The germline gives CDR1 SGHKS, CDR2 YYEKEE (reference sequence). The CDR3 totals 14 residues. Between the trimmed V and J ends, which lost 4 bases and 3 bases, there was a span of 11 bases. The CDR3 DNA sequence: TGTGCCAGCAGCCTCGACGGAGTCAATCAGCCCCAGCATTTT. Translating it yields CASSLDGVNQPQHF.

Only one count was recorded for this clone. V usage is TRBV4-2 and J usage is TRBJ2-3; 8 bases match TRBD1. The CDR3 consists of 16 residues. CDR1 is LGHNA and CDR2 is YNFKEQ in the germline V gene. Trimming cost V 3 bases and J 4 bases; bases outside gene matches: 9. DNA for the CDR3: TGTGCCAGCAGCCAGGCCGGGGCAGGGGGCCCAGATACGCAGTATTTT. Protein product: CASSQAGAGGPDTQYF.

The chain's CDR3 is CASSLVEGSPYEQYF. In DNA, the CDR3 is TGCGCCAGCAGCTTGGTTGAGGGCTCCCCCTACGAGCAGTACTTC. The chain links TRBV5-1 to TRBJ2-7, with D tentatively TRBD2 (5 bases). Trimming took off 0 bases at V and 2 bases at J, with 12 bases between the two ends. This CDR3 comprises 15 residues. Germline CDR1 and CDR2: SGHRS and YFSETQ.

The chain links TRBV6-5 to TRBJ1-5; D may be TRBD1 (6 bases). This CDR3 comprises 15 residues. V gave up 6 bases and J gave up 6 bases, with 18 bases separating them. Germline assignment: CDR1 MNHEY and CDR2 SVGAGI. CDR3 loop: CASSLSYRVGQPQHF. Here the CDR3 DNA reads TGTGCCAGCAGCCTTTCATACAGGGTCGGTCAGCCCCAGCATTTT.

The chain carries TRBV28 and TRBJ1-1, with D possibly being TRBD1 (5 bases). The V and J ends lost 4 bases and 6 bases respectively, with 15 bases between them. Germline lookup yields CDR1 MDHEN and CDR2 SYDVKM. This CDR3 spans 14 amino acids. Here the CDR3 DNA reads TGTGCCAGCAGTTCCGACAGATCCTTCTCTGAAGCTTTCTTT. It translates to CASSSDRSFSEAFF.

The V call is TRBV18, the J call TRBJ2-1; 11 positions agree with TRBD1. The germline CDR1 and CDR2 sequences are KGHSH and LQKENI. This CDR3 is 15 amino acids long. V was clipped by 4 bases and J by 6 bases; unmatched bases: 5. CDR3 nucleotides: TGTGCCAGCTCACGCCCCGGGACAGGGGGCAATGAGCAGTTCTTC. This gives the protein CASSRPGTGGNEQFF.

The chain combines TRBV7-8 with TRBJ2-7, with D possibly being TRBD2 (6 bases). Germline CDR1 reads SGHVS; CDR2 reads FQNEAQ. There are 17 residues in the CDR3. Trimming stripped 1 base from V and 3 bases from J, with 19 bases between. As DNA, the CDR3 is TGTGCCAGCAGCTTAGGGATCTGGTCTAGCGACATCTACGAGCAGTACTTC. Its translation: CASSLGIWSSDIYEQYF.

This chain connects TRBV5-1 to TRBJ1-1; maybe TRBD1 (5 bases). CDR3 length equals 13 residues. CDR1 is SGHRS, CDR2 YFSETQ, per germline. Trimming took off 2 bases at V and 7 bases at J, with 12 bases between the two ends. CDR3 sequence (DNA): TGCGCCAGCAGCTTACAAGTTCAGGGTGAAGCTTTCTTT. Protein sequence: CASSLQVQGEAFF. Full variable domain (remainder filled in from reference TRBV5-1 and TRBJ1-1): KAGVTQTPRYLIKTRGQQVTLSCSPISGHRSVSWYQQTPGQGLQFLFEYFSETQRNKGNFPGRFSGRQFSNSRSEMNVSTLELGDSALYLCASSLQVQGEAFFGQGTRLTVV.

Ten or more counts support this clone. The chain employs TRBV4-1 and TRBJ2-3; 8 bases are a match to TRBD2. The CDR3 length is 17 residues. V lost 1 base and J lost 0; bases outside the gene matches: 6. Germline CDR1 reads MGHRA; CDR2 reads YSYEKL. The CDR3 here is CASSQATSGTSTDTQYF. The CDR3 coding sequence is TGCGCCAGCAGCCAAGCCACTAGCGGAACTAGCACAGATACGCAGTATTTT.

The chain uses TRBV6-5 and TRBJ2-7; 10 nucleotides agree with TRBD1. The CDR3 is 14 residues long. Germline V gene lookup returns CDR1 MNHEY and CDR2 SVGAGI. V lost 6 bases, J lost 2 bases, and 4 bases stayed unmatched. The CDR3 sequence: CASSRDRGAYEQYF. As DNA, the CDR3 is TGTGCCAGCAGCCGGGACAGGGGAGCCTACGAGCAGTACTTC.

The rearrangement uses TRBV7-2 and TRBJ2-1; tentatively, D is TRBD2 (6 bases). The CDR3 sequence is 14 residues long. Germline assignment: CDR1 SGHTA and CDR2 FQGNSA. V dropped 4 bases and J dropped 12 bases, with 19 bases sitting between them. CDR3 region: CASSSPTGVLTQFF. Here the CDR3 DNA reads TGTGCCAGCAGCTCCCCGACGGGGGTTCTAACGCAGTTCTTC.

This chain uses TRBV5-6 with TRBJ2-7; unclear D gene. The CDR3 runs 14 residues. Germline V gene data show CDR1 as SGHDT and CDR2 as YYEEEE. V lost 5 bases, J lost 1 base, and 13 bases lay in between. The CDR3 region has the DNA TGTGCCAGCAGTCGACCTGACAATTCCTACGAGCAGTACTTC. Amino acids: CASSRPDNSYEQYF.

The rearrangement links TRBV19 to TRBJ2-5, with a tentative D call TRBD1 (5 bases). This CDR3 spans 14 amino acids. V was clipped by 5 bases and J by 5 bases, with 15 bases between them. Germline-derived CDR1 and CDR2 are LNHDA and SQIVND (reference sequence). The CDR3 region has the DNA TGTGCCAGTAGTTCCAGGGTAAAGGGGGAGACCCAGTACTTC. It specifies CASSSRVKGETQYF.

This chain connects TRBV11-2 to TRBJ1-5, with 7 bases lining up with TRBD1. Per germline, CDR1 SGHAT and CDR2 FQNNGV. Losses at the gene ends were 1 base for V and 4 bases for J; bases not matched to a gene: 4. The CDR3 has 15 amino acids. The CDR3 DNA reads TGTGCCAGCAGCTTAGGTTCGACAGGGAATCAGCCCCAGCATTTT. This gives the protein CASSLGSTGNQPQHF.

The chain is built from TRBV5-1 and TRBJ2-3; 7 bases map to TRBD2. The V and J ends lost 5 bases and 0 bases, in that order; junction bases with no gene match: 0. Looked up from germline, CDR1 is SGHRS and CDR2 is YFSETQ. The length of the CDR3 is 13 residues. CDR3: CASRTSSTDTQYF. DNA for the CDR3: TGCGCCAGCAGGACTAGCAGCACAGATACGCAGTATTTT. The whole variable domain, remainder taken from reference TRBV5-1 and TRBJ2-3, is KAGVTQTPRYLIKTRGQQVTLSCSPISGHRSVSWYQQTPGQGLQFLFEYFSETQRNKGNFPGRFSGRQFSNSRSEMNVSTLELGDSALYLCASRTSSTDTQYFGPGTRLTVL.

This clone appeared once. The rearrangement joins TRBV2 to TRBJ2-7, with D possibly being TRBD2 (6 bases). The V gene's germline CDR1 is SNHLY and CDR2 FYNNEI. The CDR3 totals 17 residues. V lost 2 bases and J lost 2, with 19 bases in between. CDR3 coding DNA: TGTGCCAGCAGTGAACACTCGAGAGGGCTAGCGACCTACGAGCAGTACTTC. Protein sequence: CASSEHSRGLATYEQYF.

The V call is TRBV7-2, the J call TRBJ1-5; D is ambiguous. This CDR3 has 13 residues. Germline values: CDR1 SGHTA, CDR2 FQGNSA. Trimming stripped 5 bases from V and 6 bases from J, with 11 bases between. The CDR3 DNA sequence: TGTGCCAGCAGCCCCAACTTGTTTCAGCCCCAGCATTTT. Protein sequence: CASSPNLFQPQHF.

The chain couples TRBV5-5 to TRBJ2-1; TRBD2 matches at 9 bases. The CDR3 is 18 amino acids. The V and J ends lost 0 bases and 4 bases, in that order; junction bases with no gene match: 11. Per the germline V gene, CDR1 is SGHKS and CDR2 is YYEKEE (reference sequence). The CDR3 sequence: CASSLVGGGARYYNEQFF. CDR3 DNA sequence: TGTGCCAGCAGCTTGGTCGGCGGGGGGGCCCGGTATTACAATGAGCAGTTCTTC.